Below, one T cell receptor beta chain is given with its context. Its specificity is unknown. This sample was taken from a study of OX40 agonist ivuxolimab in advanced cancers. Study details: One patient with hepatocellular carcinoma and two with cutaneous melanoma, three in all, had partial responses.

Study conclusions and caveats: On average, a greater number of expanded clones characterised CD8+ T cells relative to CD4+.

The repertoire was sequenced with immunoSEQ multiplex PCR; TCRdb's copy has only in-frame clones and lacks some. Here the sample spans 77,000 or so clones, about nine tenths being singletons. This specimen consisted of CD4+ or CD8+ T cells sorted from blood, obtained in a trial of the OX40 agonist ivuxolimab. The sequence came from an adult with an advanced solid tumor such as melanoma, head and neck, liver or kidney cancer.

The CDR3 DNA reads as TGTGCCAGCAAAGAGGGGGGGCCCATGATTGGCTACACCTTC. Protein product: CASKEGGPMIGYTF. The V gene is TRBV2, the J gene TRBJ1-2; tentative D call: TRBD1 (6 bases). This CDR3 has 14 residues. The germline CDR1 and CDR2 sequences are SNHLY and FYNNEI. Trimming left V 7 bases short and J 7 bases short, with 19 bases between.